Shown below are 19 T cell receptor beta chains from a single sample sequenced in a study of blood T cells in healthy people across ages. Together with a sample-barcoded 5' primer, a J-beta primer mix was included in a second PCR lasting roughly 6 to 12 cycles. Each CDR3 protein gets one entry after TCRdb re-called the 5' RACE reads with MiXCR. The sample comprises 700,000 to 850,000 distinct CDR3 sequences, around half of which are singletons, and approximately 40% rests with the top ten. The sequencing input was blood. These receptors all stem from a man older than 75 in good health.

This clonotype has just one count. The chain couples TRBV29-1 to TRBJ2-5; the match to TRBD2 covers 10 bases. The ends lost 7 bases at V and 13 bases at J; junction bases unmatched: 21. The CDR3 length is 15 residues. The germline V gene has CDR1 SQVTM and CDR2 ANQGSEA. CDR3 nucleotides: TGCAGCGCCGCGAAAAGGGCTAGCGGGAGCAATGAGCGGTACTTC. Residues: CSAAKRASGSNERYF.

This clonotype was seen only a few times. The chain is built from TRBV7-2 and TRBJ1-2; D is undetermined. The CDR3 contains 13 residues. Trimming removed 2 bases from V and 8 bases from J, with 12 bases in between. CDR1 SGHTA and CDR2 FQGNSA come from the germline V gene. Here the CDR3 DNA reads TGTGCCAGCAGCTTATCCGAGGACGGGGGCTACACCTTC. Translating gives CASSLSEDGGYTF.

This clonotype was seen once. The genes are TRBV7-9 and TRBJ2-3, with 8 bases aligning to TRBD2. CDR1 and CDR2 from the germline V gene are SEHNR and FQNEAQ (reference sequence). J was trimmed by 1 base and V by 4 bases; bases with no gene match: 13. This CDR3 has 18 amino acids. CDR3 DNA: TGTGCCAGCAGCTCGGATAGGTCGGGAGGGCTACGCACAGATACGCAGTATTTT. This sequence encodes CASSSDRSGGLRTDTQYF.

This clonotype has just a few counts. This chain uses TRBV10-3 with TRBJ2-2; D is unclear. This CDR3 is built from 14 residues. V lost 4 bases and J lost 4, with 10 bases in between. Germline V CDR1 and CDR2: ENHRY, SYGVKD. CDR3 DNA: TGTGCCATCAGTGCCCCCCGAGGCACCGGGGAGCTGTTTTTT. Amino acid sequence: CAISAPRGTGELFF.

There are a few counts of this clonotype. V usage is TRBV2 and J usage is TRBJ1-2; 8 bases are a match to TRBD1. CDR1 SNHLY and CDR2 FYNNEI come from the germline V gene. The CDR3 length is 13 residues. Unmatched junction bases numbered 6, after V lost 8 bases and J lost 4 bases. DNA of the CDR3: TGTGCCAGCGGACAGGGTCGAGGCTATGGCTACACCTTC. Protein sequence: CASGQGRGYGYTF.

CDR3 coding DNA: TGTGCCAGCAGCATTCTAGCGGCCTACGAGCAGTACTTC. This encodes CASSILAAYEQYF. The chain combines TRBV7-8 with TRBJ2-5, with 7 bases matching TRBD2. The J call may be mistaken, given a closer DNA end match to TRBJ2-7. CDR3 length equals 13 residues. Germline V gene sequence: CDR1 SGHVS, CDR2 FQNEAQ.

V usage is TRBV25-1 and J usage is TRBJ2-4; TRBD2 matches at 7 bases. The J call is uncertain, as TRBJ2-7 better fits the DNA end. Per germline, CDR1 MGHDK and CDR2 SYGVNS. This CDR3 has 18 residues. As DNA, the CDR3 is TGTGCCAGCAGTGAAGGAGGGGCGGGGAGGGCAGGTTTACGCGAGCAGTACTTC. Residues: CASSEGGAGRAGLREQYF.

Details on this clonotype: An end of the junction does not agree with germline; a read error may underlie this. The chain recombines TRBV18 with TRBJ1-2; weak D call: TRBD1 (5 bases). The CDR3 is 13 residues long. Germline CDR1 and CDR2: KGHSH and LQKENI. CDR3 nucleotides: TGCGCCAGCTCACCGAGGGACGCCGGTGGCTACACCTTC. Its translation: CASSPRDAGGYTF.

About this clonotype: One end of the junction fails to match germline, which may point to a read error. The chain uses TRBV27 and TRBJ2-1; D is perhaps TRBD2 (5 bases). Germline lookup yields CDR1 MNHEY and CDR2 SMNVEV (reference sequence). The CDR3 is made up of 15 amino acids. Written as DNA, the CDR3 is TGTGTCAGCAGTTTACTAGATTTGTCTTACAATGAGCAGTTCTTC. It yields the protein CVSSLLDLSYNEQFF.

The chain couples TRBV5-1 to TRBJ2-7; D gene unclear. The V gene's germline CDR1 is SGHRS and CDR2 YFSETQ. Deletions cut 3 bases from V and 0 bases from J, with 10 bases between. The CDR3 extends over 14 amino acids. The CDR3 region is CASSSTASSYEQYF. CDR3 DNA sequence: TGCGCCAGCAGCTCGACGGCCAGCTCCTACGAGCAGTACTTC.

CDR3 sequence: CASSLRLGGNGQETQYF. CDR3 in DNA: TGTGCCAGCAGTTTAAGGCTGGGAGGGAATGGCCAAGAGACCCAGTACTTC. The chain joins TRBV12-3 or TRBV12-4 to TRBJ2-5; 7 bases are a match to TRBD2. There are 17 residues in the CDR3. Trimming took 2 bases from V and 1 from J; bases not matched to a gene: 10.

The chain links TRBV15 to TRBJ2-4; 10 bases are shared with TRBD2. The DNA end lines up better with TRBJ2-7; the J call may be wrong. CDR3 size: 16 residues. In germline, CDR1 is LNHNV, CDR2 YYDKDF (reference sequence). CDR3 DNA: TGTGCCACCAGCAGAGGGGAGGGACTAGCGCCGTTCGAGCAGTACTTC. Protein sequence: CATSRGEGLAPFEQYF.

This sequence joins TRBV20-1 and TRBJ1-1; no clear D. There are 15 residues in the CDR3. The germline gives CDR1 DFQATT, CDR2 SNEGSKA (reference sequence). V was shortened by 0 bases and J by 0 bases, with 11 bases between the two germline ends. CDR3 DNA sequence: TGCAGTGCTAGAGAGACCGAGGCCATGAACACTGAAGCTTTCTTT. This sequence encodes CSARETEAMNTEAFF.

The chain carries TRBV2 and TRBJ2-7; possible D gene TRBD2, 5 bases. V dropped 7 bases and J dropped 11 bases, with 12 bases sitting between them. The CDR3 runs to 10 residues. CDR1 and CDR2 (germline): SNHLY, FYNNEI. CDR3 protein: CASTLQREYF. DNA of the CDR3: TGTGCCAGCACACTTCAGAGGGAGTACTTC.

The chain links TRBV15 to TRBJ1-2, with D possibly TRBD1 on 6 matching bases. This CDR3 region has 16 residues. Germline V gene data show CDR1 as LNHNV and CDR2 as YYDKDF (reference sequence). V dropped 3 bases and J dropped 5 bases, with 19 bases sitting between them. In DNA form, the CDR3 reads TGTGCCACCAGCAGGGAGAGGCAGGGGTTAGGGTATGGCTACACCTTC. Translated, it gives CATSRERQGLGYGYTF.

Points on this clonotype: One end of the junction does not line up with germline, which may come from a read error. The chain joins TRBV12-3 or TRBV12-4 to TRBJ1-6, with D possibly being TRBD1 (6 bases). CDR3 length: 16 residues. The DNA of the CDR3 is TGTGCCAACAGTTTCAGGGGACCGCACTATAATTCACCCCTCCACTTT. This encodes CANSFRGPHYNSPLHF.

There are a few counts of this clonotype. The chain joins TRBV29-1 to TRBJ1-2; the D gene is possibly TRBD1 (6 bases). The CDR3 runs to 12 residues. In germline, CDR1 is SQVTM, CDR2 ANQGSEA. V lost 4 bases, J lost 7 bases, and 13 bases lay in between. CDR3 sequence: CSVGQGSSGYTF. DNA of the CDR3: TGCAGCGTTGGTCAGGGGTCCTCTGGCTACACCTTC.

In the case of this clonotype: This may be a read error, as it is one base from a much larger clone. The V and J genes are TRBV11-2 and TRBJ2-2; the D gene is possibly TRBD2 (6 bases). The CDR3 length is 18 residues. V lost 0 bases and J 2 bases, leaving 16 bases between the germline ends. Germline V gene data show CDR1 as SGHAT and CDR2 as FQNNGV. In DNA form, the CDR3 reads TGTGCCAGCAGCTTAGACCTCGTGTTAGCGGTAAACACCGGGGAGCTGTTTTTT. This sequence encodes CASSLDLVLAVNTGELFF.

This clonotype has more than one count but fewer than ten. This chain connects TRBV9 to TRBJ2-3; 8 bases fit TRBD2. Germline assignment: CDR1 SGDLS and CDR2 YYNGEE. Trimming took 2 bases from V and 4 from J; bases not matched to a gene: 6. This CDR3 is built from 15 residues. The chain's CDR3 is CASSVNGRAPDTQYF. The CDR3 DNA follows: TGTGCCAGCAGCGTTAACGGGAGGGCCCCAGATACGCAGTATTTT.